The 17 T cell receptor beta chains below were found in one sample sequenced in a study of T cell responses to AZD1222 COVID-19 vaccine. Repertoires were generated with immunoSEQ multiplex PCR, while TCRdb's copy carries only in-frame clones and drops some. The sample holds approximately 170,000 clones, 85% to 90% seen once. The sample was peripheral blood, taken on day 0 of AZD1222 vaccination. The receptors were gathered from an adult in good health.

The chain couples TRBV30 to TRBJ2-1; 8 bases match TRBD1. The germline V gene encodes CDR1 GTSNPN and CDR2 SVGIG (reference sequence). The CDR3 is 15 amino acids. With 0 bases clipped from V and 2 bases from J, the junction kept 3 bases outside the gene matches. The CDR3 sequence: CAWSVTGAAYNEQFF. The CDR3 nucleotides read TGTGCCTGGAGTGTGACAGGGGCCGCCTACAATGAGCAGTTCTTC. Looking up the rest from reference TRBV30 and TRBJ2-1 gives the full variable domain: SQTIHQWPATLVQPVGSPLSLECTVEGTSNPNLYWYRQAAGRGLQLLFYSVGIGQISSEVPQNLSASRPQDRQFILSSKKLLLSDSGFYLCAWSVTGAAYNEQFFGPGTRLTVL.

This clone was recorded once. The chain carries TRBV20-1 and TRBJ2-7; perhaps TRBD2 as D (6 bases). Germline CDR1 and CDR2: DFQATT and SNEGSKA (reference sequence). V was cut by 3 bases and J by 3 bases, with 9 bases left in between. The CDR3 consists of 12 residues. CDR3 amino acids: CSASGGVYEQYF. As DNA, the CDR3 is TGCAGTGCTAGTGGAGGGGTCTACGAGCAGTACTTC.

The DNA of the CDR3 is TGTGCCAGCAGCCGGGAGGGGATGTATGGCTACACCTTC. As protein: CASSREGMYGYTF. The gene calls are TRBV6-5 and TRBJ1-2; a weak D match, TRBD1 (5 bases). This CDR3 is built from 13 residues. The V end was cut by 6 bases, the J end by 5 bases, with 13 bases between. The germline CDR1 and CDR2 sequences are MNHEY and SVGAGI.

The rearrangement joins TRBV4-1 to TRBJ1-4, with a weak D call TRBD1 (5 bases). CDR1 is MGHRA, CDR2 YSYEKL, per germline. This CDR3 spans 19 amino acids. The V end was cut by 0 bases, the J end by 2 bases, with 19 bases between. The DNA for the CDR3 is TGCGCCAGCAGCCAAGAAGTGCCACAGGCTCCTTGGACTAATGAAAAACTGTTTTTT. Translation: CASSQEVPQAPWTNEKLFF.

The V and J genes are TRBV4-2 and TRBJ2-4; 8 nucleotides align to TRBD1. CDR3 length equals 17 residues. Germline V gives CDR1 LGHNA, CDR2 YNFKEQ. Trimming removed 3 bases from V and 6 bases from J; junction bases left unmatched: 13. The CDR3 here is CASSHTTGAGIGNIQYF. CDR3 coding DNA: TGTGCCAGCAGCCACACGACAGGGGCGGGGATTGGAAACATTCAGTACTTC.

The chain joins TRBV5-5 to TRBJ1-6; 9 positions agree with TRBD1. This CDR3 is 19 amino acids long. V dropped 4 bases and J dropped 3; count of bases not matched to a gene: 14. In germline, CDR1 is SGHKS, CDR2 YYEKEE (reference sequence). This chain's CDR3 is CASSPARHEDRGYNSPLHF. For the CDR3, the DNA is TGTGCCAGCAGCCCCGCTAGGCACGAGGACAGGGGCTATAATTCACCCCTCCACTTT. Full variable domain (outside the CDR3, taken from reference TRBV5-5 and TRBJ1-6): DAGVTQSPTHLIKTRGQQVTLRCSPISGHKSVSWYQQVLGQGPQFIFQYYEKEERGRGNFPDRFSARQFPNYSSELNVNALLLGDSALYLCASSPARHEDRGYNSPLHFGNGTRLTVT.

Only one count was recorded for this clone. J is TRBJ1-5 and V is TRBV10-2; D not resolved. Germline loops: CDR1 WSHSY, CDR2 SAAADI. This CDR3 region has 12 residues. V lost 2 bases and J lost 7, with 6 bases in between. The CDR3 reads CASSEVGQPQHF. In DNA form, the CDR3 reads TGCGCCAGCAGTGAGGTTGGGCAGCCCCAGCATTTT.

This CDR3 reads CASSLGTEAFF. CDR3 nucleotide sequence: TGTGCCAGCAGCTTAGGCACTGAAGCTTTCTTT. The V and J genes are TRBV11-2 and TRBJ1-1; the D is unclear. The germline V gene has CDR1 SGHAT and CDR2 FQNNGV. V shed 1 base and J shed 4 bases, with 1 base lying between them. The CDR3 runs 11 residues.

The CDR3 spells CASSPRLAGGLADTQYF. CDR3 bases: TGTGCCAGCAGCCCGAGATTAGCGGGGGGGCTCGCAGATACGCAGTATTTT. The chain has TRBV9 and TRBJ2-3; the match to TRBD2 covers 11 bases. V shed 4 bases and J 4 bases; nucleotides not matched to a gene: 11. Germline V lookup: CDR1 SGDLS, CDR2 YYNGEE. CDR3 length: 17 residues.

This clone was detected once. The chain employs TRBV5-1 and TRBJ1-1; the D gene is possibly TRBD1 (5 bases). Deletions cut 1 base from V and 0 bases from J, with 16 bases between. Germline V lookup: CDR1 SGHRS, CDR2 YFSETQ. The CDR3 is made up of 17 amino acids. DNA of the CDR3: TGCGCCAGCAGCTTGAGCGGGACGGACGGTATGAACACTGAAGCTTTCTTT. This sequence encodes CASSLSGTDGMNTEAFF.

The chain employs TRBV2 and TRBJ1-1; D perhaps matches TRBD1 (6 bases). Trimming shortened V by 6 bases and J by 0 bases, and 11 bases separated the two germline ends. Germline loops: CDR1 SNHLY, CDR2 FYNNEI. The CDR3 is 14 residues long. Here the CDR3 reads CASRGGRMNTEAFF. The DNA of the CDR3 is TGTGCCAGCAGAGGGGGGCGGATGAACACTGAAGCTTTCTTT. Full variable domain (remainder filled in from reference TRBV2 and TRBJ1-1): EPEVTQTPSHQVTQMGQEVILRCVPISNHLYFYWYRQILGQKVEFLVSFYNNEISEKSEIFDDQFSVERPDGSNFTLKIRSTKLEDSAMYFCASRGGRMNTEAFFGQGTRLTVV.

J is TRBJ1-2 and V is TRBV4-2, with TRBD1 as a possible D gene (5 bases). The CDR3 loop spans 16 amino acids. V was trimmed by 0 bases and J by 4 bases, leaving 15 bases between them. Germline CDR1 and CDR2: LGHNA and YNFKEQ. CDR3 coding DNA: TGTGCCAGCAGCCAAGAGGGCCGGCGGGGACTCTATGGCTACACCTTC. This codes for CASSQEGRRGLYGYTF.

V is TRBV27 and J is TRBJ1-3, with a weak D call TRBD1 (5 bases). CDR1 MNHEY and CDR2 SMNVEV come from the germline V gene (reference sequence). The CDR3 is 13 residues long. The V end was cut by 6 bases, the J end by 6 bases, with 12 bases between. The CDR3 loop reads CASSPWGTNTIYF. The CDR3 DNA follows: TGTGCCAGCAGCCCATGGGGCACAAACACCATATATTTT.

V gene TRBV25-1 combines with J gene TRBJ1-6, with D unclear. V shed 3 bases and J shed 1 base, with 10 bases lying between them. Germline CDR1 and CDR2: MGHDK and SYGVNS. This CDR3 contains 16 residues. The DNA for the CDR3 is TGTGCCAGCAGTGACTCCGGCCGGTCCTATAATTCACCCCTCCACTTT. Translating it yields CASSDSGRSYNSPLHF.

The CDR3 here is CASSNPGGNTEAFF. CDR3 nucleotide sequence: TGTGCCAGCAGCAACCCGGGCGGAAACACTGAAGCTTTCTTT. The chain has TRBV6-5 and TRBJ1-1; D is undetermined. The germline V gene encodes CDR1 MNHEY and CDR2 SVGAGI. The V gene lost 6 bases and the J gene lost 2 bases, with 13 bases spanning the gap. The CDR3 sequence is 14 residues long.

This chain links TRBV3-1 (or the pseudogene TRBV3-2) with TRBJ1-1, with D possibly being TRBD1 (5 bases). Between the trimmed V and J ends, which lost 2 bases and 1 base, there was a span of 11 bases. Germline loops: CDR1 LGHDT, CDR2 YNNKEL (reference sequence). This CDR3 comprises 15 residues. CDR3: CASSQTYGGNTEAFF. The DNA for the CDR3 is TGTGCCAGCAGCCAAACGTATGGGGGGAACACTGAAGCTTTCTTT.

The chain combines TRBV15 with TRBJ1-2; 8 positions match TRBD1. The CDR3 is 14 residues long. V gave up 2 bases and J gave up 8 bases; unmatched junction bases: 7. Per the germline V gene, CDR1 is LNHNV and CDR2 is YYDKDF (reference sequence). The DNA of the CDR3 is TGTGCCACCAGCAGACCAGACAGGGGCGGGGGCTACACCTTC. This sequence encodes CATSRPDRGGGYTF.